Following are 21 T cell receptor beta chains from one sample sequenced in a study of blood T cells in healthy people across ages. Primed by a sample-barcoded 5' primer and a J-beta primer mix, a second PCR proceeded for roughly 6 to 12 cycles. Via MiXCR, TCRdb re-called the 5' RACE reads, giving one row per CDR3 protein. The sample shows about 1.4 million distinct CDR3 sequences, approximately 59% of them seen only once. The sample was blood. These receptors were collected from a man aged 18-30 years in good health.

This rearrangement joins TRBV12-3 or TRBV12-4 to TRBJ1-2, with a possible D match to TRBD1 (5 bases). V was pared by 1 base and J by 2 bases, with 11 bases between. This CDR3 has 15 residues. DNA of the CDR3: TGTGCCAGCAGTTTAGGGGCCGCAGGGAACTATGGCTACACCTTC. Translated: CASSLGAAGNYGYTF.

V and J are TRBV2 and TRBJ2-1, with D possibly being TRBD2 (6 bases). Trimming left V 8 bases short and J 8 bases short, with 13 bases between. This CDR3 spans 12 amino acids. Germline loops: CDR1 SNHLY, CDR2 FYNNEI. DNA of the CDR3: TGTGCCAGCGGAGGGGCGCGGCATGAGCAGTTCTTC. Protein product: CASGGARHEQFF.

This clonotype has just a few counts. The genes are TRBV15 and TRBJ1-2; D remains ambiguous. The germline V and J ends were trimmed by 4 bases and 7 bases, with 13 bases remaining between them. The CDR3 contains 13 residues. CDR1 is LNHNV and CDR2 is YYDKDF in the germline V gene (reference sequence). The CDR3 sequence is CATSTGLQGGYTF. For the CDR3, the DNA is TGTGCCACCAGCACTGGTCTCCAAGGTGGCTACACCTTC.

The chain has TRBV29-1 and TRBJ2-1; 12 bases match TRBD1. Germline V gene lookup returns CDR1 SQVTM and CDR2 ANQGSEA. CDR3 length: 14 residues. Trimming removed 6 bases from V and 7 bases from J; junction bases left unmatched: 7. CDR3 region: CSVSGQGASNEQFF. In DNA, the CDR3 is TGCAGCGTCTCGGGACAGGGGGCTTCAAATGAGCAGTTCTTC.

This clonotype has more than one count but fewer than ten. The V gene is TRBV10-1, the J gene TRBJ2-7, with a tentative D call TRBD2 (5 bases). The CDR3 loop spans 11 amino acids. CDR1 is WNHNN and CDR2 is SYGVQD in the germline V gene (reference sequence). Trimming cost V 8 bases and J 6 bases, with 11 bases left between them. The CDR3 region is CASLAEGEQYF. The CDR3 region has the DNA TGCGCCAGCTTGGCTGAGGGCGAGCAGTACTTC.

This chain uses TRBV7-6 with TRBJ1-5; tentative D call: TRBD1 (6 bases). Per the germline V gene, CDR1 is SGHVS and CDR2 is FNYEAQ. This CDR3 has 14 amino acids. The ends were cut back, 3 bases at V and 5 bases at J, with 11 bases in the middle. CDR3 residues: CASSFAGGDQPQHF. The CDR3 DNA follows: TGTGCCAGCAGCTTTGCGGGGGGCGATCAGCCCCAGCATTTT.

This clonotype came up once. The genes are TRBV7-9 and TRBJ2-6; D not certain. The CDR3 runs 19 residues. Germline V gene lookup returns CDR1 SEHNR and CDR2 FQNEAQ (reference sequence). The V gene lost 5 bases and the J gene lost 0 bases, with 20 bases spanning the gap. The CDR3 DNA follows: TGTGCCAGCAGCCCTACCCCATATAAACAGATCTCTGGGGCCAACGTCCTGACTTTC. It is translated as CASSPTPYKQISGANVLTF. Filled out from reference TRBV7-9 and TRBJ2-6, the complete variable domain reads DTGVSQNPRHKITKRGQNVTFRCDPISEHNRLYWYRQTLGQGPEFLTYFQNEAQLEKSRLLSDRFSAERPKGSFSTLEIQRTEQGDSAMYLCASSPTPYKQISGANVLTFGAGSRLTVL.

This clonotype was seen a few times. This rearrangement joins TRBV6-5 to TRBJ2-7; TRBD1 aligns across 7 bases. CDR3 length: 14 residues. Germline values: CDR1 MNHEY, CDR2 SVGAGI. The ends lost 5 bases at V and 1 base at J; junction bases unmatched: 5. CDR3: CASSQGQKSYEQYF. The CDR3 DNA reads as TGTGCCAGCAGTCAGGGACAGAAATCCTACGAGCAGTACTTC.

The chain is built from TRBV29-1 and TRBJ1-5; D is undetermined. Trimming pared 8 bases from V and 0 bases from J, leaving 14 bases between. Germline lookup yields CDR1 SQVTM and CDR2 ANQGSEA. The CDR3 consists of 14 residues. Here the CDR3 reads CSILMSDSNQPQHF. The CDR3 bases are TGCAGCATTTTGATGAGCGATAGCAATCAGCCCCAGCATTTT.

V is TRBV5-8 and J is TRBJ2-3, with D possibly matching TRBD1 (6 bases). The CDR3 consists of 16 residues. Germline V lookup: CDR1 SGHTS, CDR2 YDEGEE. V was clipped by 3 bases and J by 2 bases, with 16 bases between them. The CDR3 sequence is CASSWAKDRVTDTQYF. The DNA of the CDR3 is TGTGCCAGCAGCTGGGCGAAGGACAGAGTCACAGATACGCAGTATTTT.

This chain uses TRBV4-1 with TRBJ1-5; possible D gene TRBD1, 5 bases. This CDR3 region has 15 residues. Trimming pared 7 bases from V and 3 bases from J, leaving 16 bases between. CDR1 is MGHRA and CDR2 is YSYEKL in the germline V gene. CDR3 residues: CASNLLARVNQPQHF. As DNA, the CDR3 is TGCGCCAGCAACCTGCTAGCCAGGGTCAATCAGCCCCAGCATTTT.

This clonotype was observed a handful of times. The chain's CDR3 is CSARDPRDHYEQYF. The CDR3 coding sequence is TGCAGTGCTAGAGATCCACGGGACCACTACGAGCAGTACTTC. V is TRBV20-1 and J is TRBJ2-7; D may be TRBD1 or TRBD2 (5 bases each). Between the trimmed V and J ends, which lost 0 bases and 3 bases, there was a span of 12 bases. Germline V gene sequence: CDR1 DFQATT, CDR2 SNEGSKA (reference sequence). This CDR3 comprises 14 residues.

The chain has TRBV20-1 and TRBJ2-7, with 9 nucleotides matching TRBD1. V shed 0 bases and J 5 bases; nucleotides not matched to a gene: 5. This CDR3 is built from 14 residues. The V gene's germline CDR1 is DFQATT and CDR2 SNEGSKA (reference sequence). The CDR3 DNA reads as TGCAGTGCTAGAGACGACAGGGGGGTTCACGAGCAGTACTTC. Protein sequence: CSARDDRGVHEQYF.

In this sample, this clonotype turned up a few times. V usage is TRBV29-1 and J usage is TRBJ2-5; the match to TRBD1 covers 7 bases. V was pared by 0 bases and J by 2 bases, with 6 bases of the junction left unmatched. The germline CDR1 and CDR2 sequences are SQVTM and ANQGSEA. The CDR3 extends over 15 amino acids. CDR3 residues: CSVEDPGTEQETQYF. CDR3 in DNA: TGCAGCGTTGAAGACCCCGGGACAGAACAAGAGACCCAGTACTTC.

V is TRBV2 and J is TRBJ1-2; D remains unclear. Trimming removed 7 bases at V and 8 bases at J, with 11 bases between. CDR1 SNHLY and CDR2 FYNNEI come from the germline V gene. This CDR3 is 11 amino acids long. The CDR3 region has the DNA TGTGCCAGCATATCGAGCTACGGCTACACCTTC. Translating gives CASISSYGYTF.

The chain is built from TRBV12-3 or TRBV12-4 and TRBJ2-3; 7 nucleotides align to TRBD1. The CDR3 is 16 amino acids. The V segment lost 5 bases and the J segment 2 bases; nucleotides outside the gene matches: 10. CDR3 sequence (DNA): TGTGCCAGCAGTCGAACGTGGGACAGACCCACAGATACGCAGTATTTT. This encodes CASSRTWDRPTDTQYF.

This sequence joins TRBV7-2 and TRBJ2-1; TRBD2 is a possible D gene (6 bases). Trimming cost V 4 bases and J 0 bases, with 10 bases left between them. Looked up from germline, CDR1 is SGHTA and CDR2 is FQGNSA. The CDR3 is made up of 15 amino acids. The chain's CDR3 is CASSSVRDSYNEQFF. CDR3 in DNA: TGTGCCAGCAGCTCGGTGCGGGACTCCTACAATGAGCAGTTCTTC.

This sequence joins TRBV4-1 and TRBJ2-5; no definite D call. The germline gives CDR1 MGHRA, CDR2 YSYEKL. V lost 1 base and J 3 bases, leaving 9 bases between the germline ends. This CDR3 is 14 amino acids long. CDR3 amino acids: CASSQGHEEETQYF. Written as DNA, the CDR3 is TGCGCCAGCAGCCAAGGGCATGAAGAAGAGACCCAGTACTTC.

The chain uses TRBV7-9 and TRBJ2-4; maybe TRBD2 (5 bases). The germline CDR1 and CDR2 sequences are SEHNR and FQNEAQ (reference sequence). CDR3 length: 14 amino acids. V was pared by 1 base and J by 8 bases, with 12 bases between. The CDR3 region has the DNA TGTGCCAGCAGCTTAGTACCCGGGATCGACATTCAGTACTTC. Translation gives CASSLVPGIDIQYF. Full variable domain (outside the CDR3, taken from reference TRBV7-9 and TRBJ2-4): DTGVSQNPRHKITKRGQNVTFRCDPISEHNRLYWYRQTLGQGPEFLTYFQNEAQLEKSRLLSDRFSAERPKGSFSTLEIQRTEQGDSAMYLCASSLVPGIDIQYFGAGTRLSVL.

The CDR3 nucleotides are TGTGCCATCAATGATTCGGGACTAGCGCAGCAGTACTTC. It yields the protein CAINDSGLAQQYF. The chain is built from TRBV10-3 and TRBJ2-5; 10 nucleotides line up with TRBD2. Germline loops: CDR1 ENHRY, CDR2 SYGVKD. The CDR3 contains 13 residues. V trimming: 7 bases; J trimming: 11 bases; junction bases outside the gene matches: 10.

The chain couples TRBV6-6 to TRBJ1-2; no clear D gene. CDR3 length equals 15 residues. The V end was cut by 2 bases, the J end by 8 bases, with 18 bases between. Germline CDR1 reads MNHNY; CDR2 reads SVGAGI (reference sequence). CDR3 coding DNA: TGTGCCAGCAGTTACAACCAGCCCACCTTTCAGGGCTACACCTTC. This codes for CASSYNQPTFQGYTF.